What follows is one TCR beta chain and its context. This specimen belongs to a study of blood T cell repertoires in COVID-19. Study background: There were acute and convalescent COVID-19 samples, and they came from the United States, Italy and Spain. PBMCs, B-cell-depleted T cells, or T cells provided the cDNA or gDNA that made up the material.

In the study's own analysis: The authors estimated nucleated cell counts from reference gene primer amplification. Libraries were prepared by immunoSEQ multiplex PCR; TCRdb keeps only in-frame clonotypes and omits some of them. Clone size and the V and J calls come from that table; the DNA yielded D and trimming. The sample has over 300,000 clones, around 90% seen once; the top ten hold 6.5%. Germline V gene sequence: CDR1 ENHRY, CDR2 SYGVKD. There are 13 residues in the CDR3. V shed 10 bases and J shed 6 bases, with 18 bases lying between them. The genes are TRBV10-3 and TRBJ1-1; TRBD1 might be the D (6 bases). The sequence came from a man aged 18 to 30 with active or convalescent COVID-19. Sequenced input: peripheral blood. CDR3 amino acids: CATLYRAGSEAFF. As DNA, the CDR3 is TGTGCCACCCTATACAGGGCAGGGTCTGAAGCTTTCTTT.